What follows are 23 T cell receptor beta chains derived from one specimen sequenced in a study of regulatory T cells in long-lasting Graves disease. Construction of TCR beta libraries relied on iRepertoire HTBI primers and on Arm-PCR targeting CDR3 regions. MiXCR, run by TCRdb on the multiplex PCR reads, gives a single entry per CDR3 protein. In the table there are fewer than 650,000 distinct CDR3 sequences, approximately 16% of which are singletons. Time point meaning: newly diagnosed GD, antithyroid drugs for less than 3 months. Isolated PBMC RNA provided the starting material for the TCR library. The data were also submitted as part of a second study, on T cells in Graves' hyperthyroidism and ophthalmopathy.

The material sequenced was peripheral blood mononuclear cells (PBMCs), taken at new diagnosis, from a patient treated with antithyroid drugs. The receptors shown here come from a man aged 18 to 30 with Graves disease.

In its sample, this clonotype was seen many times. DNA for the CDR3: TGTGCCAGCAGCACCCCAACTAGCGGGCGAATGTATACGCAGTATTTT. Its translation is CASSTPTSGRMYTQYF. The rearrangement uses TRBV7-9 and TRBJ2-3; TRBD2 aligns across 9 bases. The CDR3 runs to 16 residues. With 5 bases clipped from V and 7 bases from J, the junction kept 13 bases outside the gene matches. Germline CDR1 reads SEHNR; CDR2 reads FQNEAQ (reference sequence).

There are many counts of this clonotype. The chain employs TRBV27 and TRBJ2-2; tentative D call: TRBD2 (5 bases). Trimming left V 2 bases short and J 10 bases short, with 8 bases between. The CDR3 covers 12 residues. CDR1 MNHEY and CDR2 SMNVEV come from the germline V gene (reference sequence). The CDR3: CASSLEGMELFF. CDR3 DNA: TGTGCCAGCAGTTTAGAGGGTATGGAGCTGTTTTTT.

This clonotype was counted a few times. The V and J genes are TRBV5-1 and TRBJ2-3, with 10 bases aligning to TRBD2. The CDR3 contains 18 residues. With 0 bases clipped from V and 2 bases from J, the junction kept 9 bases outside the gene matches. Germline V gene data show CDR1 as SGHRS and CDR2 as YFSETQ. CDR3 bases: TGCGCCAGCAGCTTGGCCGGGATGAGCGGGAGGGCCACAGATACGCAGTATTTT. This encodes CASSLAGMSGRATDTQYF.

This clonotype was picked up a small number of times. The rearrangement uses TRBV9 and TRBJ1-4; D may be TRBD1 (5 bases). V was trimmed by 4 bases and J by 8 bases, leaving 18 bases between them. CDR1 is SGDLS and CDR2 is YYNGEE in the germline V gene. This CDR3 has 15 residues. The DNA for the CDR3 is TGTGCCAGCAGCCCCCGACAGTGGGTAGACGAAAAACTGTTTTTT. Its translation: CASSPRQWVDEKLFF.

The chain has TRBV19 and TRBJ2-5; 12 nucleotides line up with TRBD2. CDR3 size: 16 residues. V was clipped by 5 bases and J by 4 bases; unmatched bases: 8. Germline V gives CDR1 LNHDA, CDR2 SQIVND (reference sequence). The CDR3 nucleotides are TGTGCCAGTAGTTGGAGACTAGCGGGAGTGAGAGAGACCCAGTACTTC. Its translation is CASSWRLAGVRETQYF.

This clonotype was observed many times. The J gene is TRBJ2-1, the V gene TRBV28; 8 bases line up with TRBD2. This CDR3 has 15 amino acids. The germline gives CDR1 MDHEN, CDR2 SYDVKM. V dropped 6 bases and J dropped 6; count of bases not matched to a gene: 10. The CDR3 region has the DNA TGTGCCAGCAGATCAGCGGGAGAGGCTCGCAATGAGCAGTTCTTC. Translated: CASRSAGEARNEQFF.

The CDR3 region is CASSYSRGGGNQPQHF. DNA for the CDR3: TGTGCCAGCAGTTACTCGAGGGGGGGGGGCAATCAGCCCCAGCATTTT. V and J are TRBV6-2 or TRBV6-3 and TRBJ1-5; maybe TRBD1 (6 bases). V was pared by 0 bases and J by 2 bases, with 11 bases between. From germline, CDR1 is MNHEY and CDR2 SVGEGT. The CDR3 totals 16 residues.

This clonotype was recorded a few times. The chain employs TRBV5-1 and TRBJ2-7; TRBD1 matches at 7 bases. V lost 4 bases and J lost 7; bases outside the gene matches: 11. CDR1 SGHRS and CDR2 YFSETQ come from the germline V gene. There are 14 residues in the CDR3. This CDR3 is CASSQADRVDEQYF. The CDR3 coding sequence is TGCGCCAGCAGCCAAGCCGACAGGGTTGATGAGCAGTACTTC.

In its sample, this clonotype was seen many times. The chain is built from TRBV28 and TRBJ1-2; no firm D call. Germline loops: CDR1 MDHEN, CDR2 SYDVKM. The CDR3 runs 15 residues. V shed 4 bases and J shed 0 bases, with 12 bases lying between them. The CDR3 loop reads CASSSGGKANYGYTF. DNA of the CDR3: TGTGCCAGCAGTTCGGGAGGAAAAGCTAACTATGGCTACACCTTC.

This clonotype has just a few counts. The V and J genes are TRBV4-1 and TRBJ2-5, with unresolved D. The CDR3 length is 12 residues. Between the trimmed V and J ends, which lost 4 bases and 2 bases, there was a span of 5 bases. Germline values: CDR1 MGHRA, CDR2 YSYEKL. The DNA of the CDR3 is TGCGCCAGCAGCCGAGTACAAGAGACCCAGTACTTC. This codes for CASSRVQETQYF.

The chain is built from TRBV7-9 and TRBJ1-2; the D gene is possibly TRBD1 (6 bases). The germline V gene has CDR1 SEHNR and CDR2 FQNEAQ (reference sequence). Between the trimmed V and J ends, which lost 4 bases and 1 base, there was a span of 13 bases. The CDR3 consists of 15 residues. CDR3 nucleotide sequence: TGTGCCAGCAGCTCCACAGACAGGAGTAACTATGGCTACACCTTC. The encoded protein is CASSSTDRSNYGYTF.

This clonotype was seen at least ten times. This chain connects TRBV27 to TRBJ2-6; perhaps TRBD1 as D (5 bases). This CDR3 has 17 residues. The V end was cut by 4 bases, the J end by 4 bases, with 17 bases between. Germline V gene data show CDR1 as MNHEY and CDR2 as SMNVEV (reference sequence). CDR3 loop: CASSSALLGAGANVLTF. CDR3 coding DNA: TGTGCCAGCAGTTCCGCCCTCTTAGGGGCGGGGGCCAACGTCCTGACTTTC.

The sample holds a few counts of this clonotype. The chain couples TRBV6-2 or TRBV6-3 to TRBJ2-5, with TRBD1 matching 7 bases. The germline gives CDR1 MNHEY, CDR2 SVGEGT. The CDR3 covers 14 residues. V lost 3 bases, J lost 5 bases, and 6 bases stayed unmatched. CDR3 sequence (DNA): TGTGCCAGCAGTTATTCGACAGGGTCGGAGACCCAGTACTTC. Its protein product is CASSYSTGSETQYF.

This clonotype has only a few counts. The chain links TRBV24-1 to TRBJ2-2; tentatively, D is TRBD2 (6 bases). V lost 3 bases to trimming and J lost 1 base, with 17 bases between them. CDR3 size: 18 residues. Germline CDR1 is KGHDR and CDR2 is SFDVKD. The CDR3 region is CATSDTHGSGLNTGELFF. The CDR3 nucleotides are TGTGCCACCAGTGATACGCACGGGAGCGGCTTGAACACCGGGGAGCTGTTTTTT.

This clonotype was counted at least ten times. The chain links TRBV30 to TRBJ2-1; weak D call: TRBD2 (5 bases). Germline V gives CDR1 GTSNPN, CDR2 SVGIG (reference sequence). Trimming took 1 base from V and 3 from J, leaving 7 bases between them. The length of the CDR3 is 13 residues. The CDR3 nucleotides read TGTGCCTGGAGTGCTAGCTACTACAATGAGCAGTTCTTC. Protein sequence: CAWSASYYNEQFF. Drawing the rest from reference TRBV30 and TRBJ2-1, the complete variable domain is SQTIHQWPATLVQPVGSPLSLECTVEGTSNPNLYWYRQAAGRGLQLLFYSVGIGQISSEVPQNLSASRPQDRQFILSSKKLLLSDSGFYLCAWSASYYNEQFFGPGTRLTVL.

This clonotype was recorded many times. The V call is TRBV7-7, the J call TRBJ2-7, with TRBD1 matching 8 bases. Germline V CDR1 and CDR2: SSHAT, FNYEAQ (reference sequence). The V segment lost 5 bases and the J segment 3 bases; nucleotides outside the gene matches: 3. This CDR3 is built from 13 residues. DNA for the CDR3: TGTGCCAGCAGCCATGGGACAGGCTACGAGCAGTACTTC. The encoded protein is CASSHGTGYEQYF.

This clonotype was observed a handful of times. The chain recombines TRBV7-2 with TRBJ2-1, with D hard to call. The germline V gene encodes CDR1 SGHTA and CDR2 FQGNSA. This CDR3 contains 16 residues. V was clipped by 5 bases and J by 3 bases, with 17 bases between them. CDR3: CASSTLSGFYYNEQFF. The CDR3 nucleotides are TGTGCCAGCAGCACCCTATCTGGGTTTTACTACAATGAGCAGTTCTTC.

The chain combines TRBV14 with TRBJ2-7; TRBD1 agrees at 9 bases. CDR3 size: 14 residues. V was pared by 0 bases and J by 6 bases, with 3 bases of the junction left unmatched. Germline V gene lookup returns CDR1 SGHDN and CDR2 FVKESK. CDR3 amino acids: CASSQEGQGSEQYF. The CDR3 DNA sequence: TGTGCCAGCAGCCAAGAAGGACAGGGGAGCGAGCAGTACTTC. The full variable domain, completed using reference TRBV14 and TRBJ2-7, is EAGVTQFPSHSVIEKGQTVTLRCDPISGHDNLYWYRRVMGKEIKFLLHFVKESKQDESGMPNNRFLAERTGGTYSTLKVQPAELEDSGVYFCASSQEGQGSEQYFGPGTRLTVT.

J is TRBJ2-1 and V is TRBV20-1, with D perhaps TRBD2 (6 bases). The CDR3 has 14 residues. Between the trimmed V and J ends, which lost 2 bases and 7 bases, there was a span of 15 bases. In germline, CDR1 is DFQATT, CDR2 SNEGSKA (reference sequence). The CDR3 region is CSARRGGNRNEQFF. The CDR3, as DNA: TGCAGTGCTAGAAGGGGCGGGAATCGGAATGAGCAGTTCTTC.

This clonotype was seen ten or more times. The rearrangement links TRBV7-2 to TRBJ2-7; D unresolved. Germline-derived CDR1 and CDR2 are SGHTA and FQGNSA. The CDR3 is 14 amino acids. V lost 4 bases and J lost 1, with 11 bases in between. The CDR3 protein is CASSWVRRSYEQYF. As DNA, the CDR3 is TGTGCCAGCAGCTGGGTGAGGCGGTCCTACGAGCAGTACTTC.

As to this clonotype: Sequence at one end of the junction differs from germline and may be a read error. This chain uses TRBV5-1 with TRBJ1-1; a weak D match, TRBD1 (5 bases). This CDR3 contains 15 residues. CDR1 is SGHRS, CDR2 YFSETQ, per germline. CDR3 in amino acids: CDSSLAGGTNTEAFF. The CDR3 bases are TGCGACAGCAGCTTGGCCGGGGGGACGAACACTGAAGCTTTCTTT.

This clonotype was detected ten times or more. The CDR3 region is CASSFSSWTIEETQYF. The CDR3 DNA follows: TGTGCCAGCAGTTTCTCTAGTTGGACTATCGAAGAGACCCAGTACTTC. This chain connects TRBV27 to TRBJ2-5; a weak D match, TRBD2 (6 bases). CDR1 MNHEY and CDR2 SMNVEV come from the germline V gene (reference sequence). V lost 3 bases and J 3 bases, leaving 17 bases between the germline ends. This CDR3 has 16 amino acids.

The sample holds a few counts of this clonotype. The chain couples TRBV30 to TRBJ2-5; a weak D match, TRBD2 (6 bases). V lost 2 bases and J 4 bases, leaving 26 bases between the germline ends. The CDR3 covers 18 residues. The germline gives CDR1 GTSNPN, CDR2 SVGIG (reference sequence). The CDR3 is CAWSLKLSASAGRETQYF. Here the CDR3 DNA reads TGTGCCTGGAGTCTCAAATTATCCGCTAGCGCAGGGAGAGAGACCCAGTACTTC.